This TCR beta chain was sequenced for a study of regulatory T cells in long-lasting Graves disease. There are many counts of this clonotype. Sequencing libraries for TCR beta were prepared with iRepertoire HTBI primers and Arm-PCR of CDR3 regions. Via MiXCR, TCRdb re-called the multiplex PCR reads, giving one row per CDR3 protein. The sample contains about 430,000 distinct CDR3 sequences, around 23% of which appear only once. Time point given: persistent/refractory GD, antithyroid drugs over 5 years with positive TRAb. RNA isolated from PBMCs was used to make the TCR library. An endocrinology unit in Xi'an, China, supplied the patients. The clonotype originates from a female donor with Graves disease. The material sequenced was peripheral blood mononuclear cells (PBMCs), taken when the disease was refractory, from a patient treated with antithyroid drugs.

The CDR3 DNA reads TGTGCCAGCAGTGGGGACAGGGGACCCCGCTACGAGCAGTACTTC. Amino acids: CASSGDRGPRYEQYF. This chain links TRBV28 with TRBJ2-7, with TRBD1 matching over 10 bases. There are 15 residues in the CDR3. The J segment lost 3 bases and the V segment lost 5 bases, leaving 7 bases of the junction unmatched. Looked up from germline, CDR1 is MDHEN and CDR2 is SYDVKM. Full variable domain (missing parts from reference TRBV28 and TRBJ2-7): DVKVTQSSRYLVKRTGEKVFLECVQDMDHENMFWYRQDPGLGLRLIYFSYDVKMKEKGDIPEGYSVSREKKERFSLILESASTNQTSMYLCASSGDRGPRYEQYFGPGTRLTVT.